This T cell receptor (beta chain) was retrieved from a study of shared clonotypes between healthy human individuals. Overall study: Per donor, three plates held CD4 naive cells, three held CD4 memory, two held CD8 naive and one held CD8 memory.

The data were produced by immunoSEQ multiplex PCR, yet TCRdb's version contains in-frame clones alone and is incomplete. The profile shows 2 million to 3 million clones, roughly 93% of them singletons. The CDR3 extends over 13 amino acids. CDR1 and CDR2 from the germline V gene are MNHEY and SMNVEV (reference sequence). The V end was cut by 3 bases, the J end by 4 bases, with 8 bases between. About this clone: Its target is not known. The sample carries other DNA sequences with the same CDR3.

Study-level findings and limits: Sharing across a handful of donors was seen in approximately 5.2% of naive CD4 clonotypes.

This TCR was recovered from a young man in good health. Some clones in this sample may be carry-over from other donors' samples. Input material: naive CD4+ T cells from PBMCs. Subset meaning: CD45RA+ positively selected. The V call is TRBV27, the J call TRBJ2-3; maybe TRBD1 (5 bases). CDR3 in amino acids: CASSFRGADTQYF. The CDR3, as DNA: TGTGCCAGCAGTTTTAGGGGCGCAGATACGCAGTATTTT.